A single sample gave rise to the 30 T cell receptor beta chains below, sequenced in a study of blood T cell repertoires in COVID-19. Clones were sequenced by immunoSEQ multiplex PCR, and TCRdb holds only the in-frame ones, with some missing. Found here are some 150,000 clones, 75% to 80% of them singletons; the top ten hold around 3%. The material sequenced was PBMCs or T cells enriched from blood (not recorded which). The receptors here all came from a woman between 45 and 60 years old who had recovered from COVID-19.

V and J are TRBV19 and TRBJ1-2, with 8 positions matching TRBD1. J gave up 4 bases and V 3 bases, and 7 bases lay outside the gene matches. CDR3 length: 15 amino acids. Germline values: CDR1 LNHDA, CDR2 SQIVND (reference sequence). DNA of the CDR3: TGTGCCAGTAGTATGACGACAGGGGCGGGCTATGGCTACACCTTC. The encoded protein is CASSMTTGAGYGYTF.

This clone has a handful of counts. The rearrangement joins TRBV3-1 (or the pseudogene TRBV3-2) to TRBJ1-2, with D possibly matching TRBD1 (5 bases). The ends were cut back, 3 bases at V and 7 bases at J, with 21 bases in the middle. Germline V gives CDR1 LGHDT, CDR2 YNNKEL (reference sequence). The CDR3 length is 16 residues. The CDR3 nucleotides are TGTGCCAGCAGCCAGAGCACGGACTGGGGGGGAAGTGGCTACACCTTC. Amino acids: CASSQSTDWGGSGYTF.

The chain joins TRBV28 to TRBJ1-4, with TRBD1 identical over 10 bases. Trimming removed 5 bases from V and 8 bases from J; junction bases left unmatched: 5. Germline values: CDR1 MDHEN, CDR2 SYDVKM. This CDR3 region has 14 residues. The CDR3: CASSRQGAGEKLFF. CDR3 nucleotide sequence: TGTGCCAGCAGTCGACAGGGGGCAGGAGAAAAACTGTTTTTT.

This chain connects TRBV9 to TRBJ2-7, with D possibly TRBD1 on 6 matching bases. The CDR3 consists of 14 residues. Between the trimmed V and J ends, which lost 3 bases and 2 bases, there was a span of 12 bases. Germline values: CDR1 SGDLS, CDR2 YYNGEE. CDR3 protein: CASSARDKTYEQYF. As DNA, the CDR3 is TGTGCCAGCAGCGCCCGGGACAAGACCTACGAGCAGTACTTC.

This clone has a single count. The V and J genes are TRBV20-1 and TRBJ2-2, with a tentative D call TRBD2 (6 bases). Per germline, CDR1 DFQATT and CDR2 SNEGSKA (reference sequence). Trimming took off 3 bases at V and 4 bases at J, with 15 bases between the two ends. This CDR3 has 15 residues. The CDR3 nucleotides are TGCAGTGCTAGTCCCGGGAGCGGTTTCACCGGGGAGCTGTTTTTT. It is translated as CSASPGSGFTGELFF.

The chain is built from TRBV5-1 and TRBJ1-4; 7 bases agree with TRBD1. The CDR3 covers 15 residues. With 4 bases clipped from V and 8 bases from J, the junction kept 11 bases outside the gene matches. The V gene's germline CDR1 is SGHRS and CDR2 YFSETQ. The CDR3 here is CASSGGNSRGEKLFF. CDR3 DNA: TGCGCCAGCAGCGGAGGGAATTCCAGGGGGGAAAAACTGTTTTTT.

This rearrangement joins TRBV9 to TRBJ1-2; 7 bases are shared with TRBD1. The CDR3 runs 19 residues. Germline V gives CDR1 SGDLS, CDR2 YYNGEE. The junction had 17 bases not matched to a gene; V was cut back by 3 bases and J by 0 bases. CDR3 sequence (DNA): TGTGCCAGCAGCGGTGCAGACACAGGGGAAGCGACAGCTAACTATGGCTACACCTTC. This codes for CASSGADTGEATANYGYTF.

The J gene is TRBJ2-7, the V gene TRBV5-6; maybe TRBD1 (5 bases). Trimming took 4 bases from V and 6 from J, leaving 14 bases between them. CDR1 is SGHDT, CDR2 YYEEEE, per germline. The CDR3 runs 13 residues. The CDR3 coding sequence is TGTGCCAGCAGCCCGGGCTGGGGCACCGAGCAGTACTTC. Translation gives CASSPGWGTEQYF.

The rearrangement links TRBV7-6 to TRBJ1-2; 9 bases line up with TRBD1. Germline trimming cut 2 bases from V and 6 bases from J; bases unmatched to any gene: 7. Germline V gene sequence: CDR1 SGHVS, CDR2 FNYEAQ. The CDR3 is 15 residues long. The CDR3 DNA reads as TGTGCCAGCAGCTTAAGGACAGGGGCTGAAGATGGCTACACCTTC. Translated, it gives CASSLRTGAEDGYTF.

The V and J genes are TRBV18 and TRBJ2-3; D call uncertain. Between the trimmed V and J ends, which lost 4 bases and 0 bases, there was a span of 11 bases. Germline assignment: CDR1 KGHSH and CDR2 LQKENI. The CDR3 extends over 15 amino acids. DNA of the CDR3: TGTGCCAGCTCACTGGCGGCGCTGAGCACAGATACGCAGTATTTT. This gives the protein CASSLAALSTDTQYF.

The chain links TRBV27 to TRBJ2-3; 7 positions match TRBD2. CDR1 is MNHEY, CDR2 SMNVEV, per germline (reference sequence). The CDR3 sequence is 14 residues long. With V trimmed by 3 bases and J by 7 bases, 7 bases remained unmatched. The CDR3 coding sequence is TGTGCCAGCAGTTTTGGGTCGAGCGGGAATACGCAGTATTTT. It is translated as CASSFGSSGNTQYF.

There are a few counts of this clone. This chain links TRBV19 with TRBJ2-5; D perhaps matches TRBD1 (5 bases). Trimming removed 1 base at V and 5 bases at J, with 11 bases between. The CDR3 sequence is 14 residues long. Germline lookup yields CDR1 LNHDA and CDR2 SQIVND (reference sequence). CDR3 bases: TGTGCCAGTAGTATAGGTCCAGGGTTGGAGACCCAGTACTTC. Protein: CASSIGPGLETQYF.

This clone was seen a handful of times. As DNA, the CDR3 is TGTGCCAGCTCACAGGGGGCAGGAACTGAAGCTTTCTTT. Translated, it gives CASSQGAGTEAFF. V usage is TRBV18 and J usage is TRBJ1-1; 7 bases fit TRBD1. The V and J ends lost 4 bases and 5 bases, in that order; junction bases with no gene match: 4. This CDR3 comprises 13 residues. Germline V gene data show CDR1 as KGHSH and CDR2 as LQKENI.

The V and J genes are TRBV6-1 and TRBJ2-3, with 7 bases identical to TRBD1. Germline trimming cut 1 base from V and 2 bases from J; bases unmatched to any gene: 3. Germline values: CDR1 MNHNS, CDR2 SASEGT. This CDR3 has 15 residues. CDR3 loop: CASSEGGTDTDTQYF. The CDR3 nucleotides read TGTGCCAGCAGTGAAGGAGGGACAGACACAGATACGCAGTATTTT.

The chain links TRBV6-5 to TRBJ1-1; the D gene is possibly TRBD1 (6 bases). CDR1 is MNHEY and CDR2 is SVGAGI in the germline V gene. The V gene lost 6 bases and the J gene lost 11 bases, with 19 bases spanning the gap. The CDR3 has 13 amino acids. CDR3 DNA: TGTGCCAGCAGCGCCCGGGACATCTCAAGGGCTTTCTTT. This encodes CASSARDISRAFF.

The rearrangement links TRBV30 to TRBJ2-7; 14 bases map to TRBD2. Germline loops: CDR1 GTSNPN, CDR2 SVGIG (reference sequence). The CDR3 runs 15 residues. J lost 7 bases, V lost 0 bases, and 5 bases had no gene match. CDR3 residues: CAWSVGLAGAEEQYF. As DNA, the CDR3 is TGTGCCTGGAGTGTGGGACTAGCGGGAGCGGAAGAGCAGTACTTC.

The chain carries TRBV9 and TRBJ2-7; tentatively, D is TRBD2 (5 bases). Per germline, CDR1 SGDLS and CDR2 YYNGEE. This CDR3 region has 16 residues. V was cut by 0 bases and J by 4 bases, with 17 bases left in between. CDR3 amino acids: CASSVDEGAAGYEQYF. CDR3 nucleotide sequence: TGTGCCAGCAGCGTAGATGAGGGAGCGGCCGGGTACGAGCAGTACTTC.

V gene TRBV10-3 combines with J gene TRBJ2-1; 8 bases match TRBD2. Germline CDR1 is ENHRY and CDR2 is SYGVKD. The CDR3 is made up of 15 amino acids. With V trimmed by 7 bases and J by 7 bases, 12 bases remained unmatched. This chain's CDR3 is CAITNSGAPRNEQFF. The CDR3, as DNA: TGTGCCATCACGAATAGCGGGGCCCCCAGGAATGAGCAGTTCTTC.

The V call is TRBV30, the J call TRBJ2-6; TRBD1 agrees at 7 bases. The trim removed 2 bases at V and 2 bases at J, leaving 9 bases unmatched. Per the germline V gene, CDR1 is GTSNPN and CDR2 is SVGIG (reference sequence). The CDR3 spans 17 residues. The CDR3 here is CAWSLLGGAAGANVLTF. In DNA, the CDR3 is TGTGCCTGGAGTCTTCTAGGGGGCGCCGCTGGGGCCAACGTCCTGACTTTC.

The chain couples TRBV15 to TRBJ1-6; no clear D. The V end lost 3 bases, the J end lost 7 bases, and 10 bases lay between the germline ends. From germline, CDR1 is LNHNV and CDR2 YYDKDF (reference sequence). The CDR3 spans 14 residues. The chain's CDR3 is CATSRDGLNSPLHF. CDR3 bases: TGTGCCACCAGCAGGGACGGACTAAATTCACCCCTCCACTTT.

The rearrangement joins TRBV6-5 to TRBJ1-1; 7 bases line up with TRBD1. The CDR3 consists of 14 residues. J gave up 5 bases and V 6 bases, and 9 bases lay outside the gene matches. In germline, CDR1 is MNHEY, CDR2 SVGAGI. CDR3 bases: TGTGCCAGCAGGGTCGACAGGGTTGGGACTGAAGCTTTCTTT. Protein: CASRVDRVGTEAFF.

CDR3 in amino acids: CASSDTALYSGNTIYF. As DNA, the CDR3 is TGCGCCAGCAGTGATACAGCCCTCTACTCTGGAAACACCATATATTTT. The rearrangement links TRBV10-2 to TRBJ1-3; D is ambiguous. The CDR3 has 16 residues. CDR1 and CDR2 (germline): WSHSY, SAAADI. Trimming cost V 3 bases and J 0 bases, with 12 bases left between them.

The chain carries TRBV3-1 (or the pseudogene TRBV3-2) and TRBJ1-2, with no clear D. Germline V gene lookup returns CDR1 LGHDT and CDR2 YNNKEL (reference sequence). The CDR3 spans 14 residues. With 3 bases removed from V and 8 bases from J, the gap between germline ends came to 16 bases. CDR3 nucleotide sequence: TGTGCCAGCAGCCAGAATCGGGGTTTCTTAGGCTACACCTTC. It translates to CASSQNRGFLGYTF.

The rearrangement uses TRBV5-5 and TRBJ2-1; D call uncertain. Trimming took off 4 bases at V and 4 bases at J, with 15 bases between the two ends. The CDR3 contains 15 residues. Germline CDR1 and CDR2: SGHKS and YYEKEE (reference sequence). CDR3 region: CASSPGPIRYNEQFF. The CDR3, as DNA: TGTGCCAGCAGCCCCGGTCCTATCAGGTACAATGAGCAGTTCTTC.

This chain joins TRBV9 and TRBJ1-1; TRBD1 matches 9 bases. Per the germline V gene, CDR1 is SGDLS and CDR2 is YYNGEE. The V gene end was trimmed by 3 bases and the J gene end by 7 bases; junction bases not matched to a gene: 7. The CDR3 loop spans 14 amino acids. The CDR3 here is CASSAGQGILEAFF. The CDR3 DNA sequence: TGTGCCAGCAGCGCCGGACAGGGGATTCTTGAAGCTTTCTTT.

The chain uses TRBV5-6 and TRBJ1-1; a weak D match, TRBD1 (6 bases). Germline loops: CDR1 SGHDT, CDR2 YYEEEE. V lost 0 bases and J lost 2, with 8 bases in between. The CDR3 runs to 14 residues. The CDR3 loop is CASSLGRGNTEAFF. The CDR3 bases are TGTGCCAGCAGCTTGGGCAGGGGAAACACTGAAGCTTTCTTT. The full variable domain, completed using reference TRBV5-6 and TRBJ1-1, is DAGVTQSPTHLIKTRGQQVTLRCSPKSGHDTVSWYQQALGQGPQFIFQYYEEEERQRGNFPDRFSGHQFPNYSSELNVNALLLGDSALYLCASSLGRGNTEAFFGQGTRLTVV.

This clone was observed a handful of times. DNA of the CDR3: TGTGCCAGCAGCTCGGCACTAGCACCCAATGAGCAGTTCTTC. Protein sequence: CASSSALAPNEQFF. V and J are TRBV28 and TRBJ2-1, with TRBD2 as a possible D gene (6 bases). Germline assignment: CDR1 MDHEN and CDR2 SYDVKM. Between the trimmed V and J ends, which lost 6 bases and 6 bases, there was a span of 15 bases. CDR3 length equals 14 residues.

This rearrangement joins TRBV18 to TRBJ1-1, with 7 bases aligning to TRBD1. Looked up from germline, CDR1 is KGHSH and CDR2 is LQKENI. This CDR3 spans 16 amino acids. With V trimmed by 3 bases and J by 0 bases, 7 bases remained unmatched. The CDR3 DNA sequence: TGTGCCAGCTCACCGATTCCGACAGGGATGAACACTGAAGCTTTCTTT. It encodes CASSPIPTGMNTEAFF. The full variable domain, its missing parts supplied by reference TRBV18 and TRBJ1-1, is NAGVMQNPRHLVRRRGQEARLRCSPMKGHSHVYWYRQLPEEGLKFMVYLQKENIIDESGMPKERFSAEFPKEGPSILRIQQVVRGDSAAYFCASSPIPTGMNTEAFFGQGTRLTVV.

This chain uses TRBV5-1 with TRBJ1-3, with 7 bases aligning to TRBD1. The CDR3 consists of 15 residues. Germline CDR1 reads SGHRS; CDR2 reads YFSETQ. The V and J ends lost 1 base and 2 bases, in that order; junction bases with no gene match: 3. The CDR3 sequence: CASSLWDSAGNTIYF. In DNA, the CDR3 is TGCGCCAGCAGCTTGTGGGACAGCGCTGGAAACACCATATATTTT.

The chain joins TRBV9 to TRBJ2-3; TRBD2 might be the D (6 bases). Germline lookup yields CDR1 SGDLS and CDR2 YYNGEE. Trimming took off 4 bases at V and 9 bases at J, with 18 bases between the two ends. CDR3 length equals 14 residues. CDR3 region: CASSPRGGEETQYF. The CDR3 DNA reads TGTGCCAGCAGCCCCCGGGGAGGTGAGGAAACGCAGTATTTT.